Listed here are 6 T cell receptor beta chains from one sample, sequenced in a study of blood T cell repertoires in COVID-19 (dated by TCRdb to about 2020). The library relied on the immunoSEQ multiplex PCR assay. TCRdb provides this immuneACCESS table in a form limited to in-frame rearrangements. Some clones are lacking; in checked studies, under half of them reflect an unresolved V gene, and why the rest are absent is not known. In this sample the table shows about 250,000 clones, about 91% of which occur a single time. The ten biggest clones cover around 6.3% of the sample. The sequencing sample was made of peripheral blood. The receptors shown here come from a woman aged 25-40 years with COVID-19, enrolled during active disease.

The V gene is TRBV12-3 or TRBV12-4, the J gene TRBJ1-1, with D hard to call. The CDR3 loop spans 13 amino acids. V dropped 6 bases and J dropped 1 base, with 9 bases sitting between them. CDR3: CASREAGNTEAFF. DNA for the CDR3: TGTGCCAGCAGGGAGGCAGGGAACACTGAAGCTTTCTTT.

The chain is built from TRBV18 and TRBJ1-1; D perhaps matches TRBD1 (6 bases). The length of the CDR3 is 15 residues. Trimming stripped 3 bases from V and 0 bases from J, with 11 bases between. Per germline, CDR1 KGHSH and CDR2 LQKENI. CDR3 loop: CASSPRQEVNTEAFF. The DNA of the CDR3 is TGTGCCAGCTCACCCCGACAGGAGGTGAACACTGAAGCTTTCTTT.

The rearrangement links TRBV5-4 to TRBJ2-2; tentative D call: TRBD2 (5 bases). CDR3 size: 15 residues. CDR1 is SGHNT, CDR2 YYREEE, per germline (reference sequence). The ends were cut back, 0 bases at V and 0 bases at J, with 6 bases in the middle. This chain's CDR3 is CASSLDGANTGELFF. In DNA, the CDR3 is TGTGCCAGCAGCTTGGACGGGGCGAACACCGGGGAGCTGTTTTTT. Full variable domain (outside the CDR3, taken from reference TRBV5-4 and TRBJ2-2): ETGVTQSPTHLIKTRGQQVTLRCSSQSGHNTVSWYQQALGQGPQFIFQYYREEENGRGNFPPRFSGLQFPNYSSELNVNALELDDSALYLCASSLDGANTGELFFGEGSRLTVL.

CDR3: CASSPTGGEGQPQHF. The CDR3 nucleotides read TGTGCCAGCAGCCCGACAGGGGGCGAGGGCCAGCCCCAGCATTTT. V is TRBV9 and J is TRBJ1-5, with 10 bases that match TRBD1. CDR1 and CDR2 from the germline V gene are SGDLS and YYNGEE. The CDR3 runs 15 residues. Trimming took 4 bases from V and 7 from J; bases not matched to a gene: 8.

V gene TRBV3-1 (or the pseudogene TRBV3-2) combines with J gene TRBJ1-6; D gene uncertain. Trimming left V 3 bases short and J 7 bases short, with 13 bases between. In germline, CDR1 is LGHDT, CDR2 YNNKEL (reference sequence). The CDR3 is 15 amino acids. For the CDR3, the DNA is TGTGCCAGCAGCCAGGGCGGTGGGAGGAATTCACCCCTCCACTTT. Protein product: CASSQGGGRNSPLHF.

CDR3 in amino acids: CASTGGNQPQHF. CDR3 nucleotides: TGTGCCAGCACGGGTGGCAATCAGCCCCAGCATTTT. The V and J genes are TRBV2 and TRBJ1-5; D is undetermined. Germline values: CDR1 SNHLY, CDR2 FYNNEI. Trimming left V 7 bases short and J 2 bases short, with 6 bases between. The CDR3 length is 12 residues. The full variable domain, its missing parts supplied by reference TRBV2 and TRBJ1-5, is EPEVTQTPSHQVTQMGQEVILRCVPISNHLYFYWYRQILGQKVEFLVSFYNNEISEKSEIFDDQFSVERPDGSNFTLKIRSTKLEDSAMYFCASTGGNQPQHFGDGTRLSIL.